These 28 T cell receptor beta chains came from one sample sequenced in a study of a mutant IDH1 vaccine in newly diagnosed glioma. Libraries were prepared by immunoSEQ multiplex PCR; TCRdb keeps only in-frame clonotypes and omits some of them. This table holds roughly 70,000 clones, around 88% found once. Time point defined: baseline, week 1 (first vaccination visit). Noted treatment: pre-vaccination baseline after standard-of-care therapy. This sample comprised peripheral blood mononuclear cells (PBMCs), obtained from a glioma patient treated with radiotherapy, temozolomide or both. These TCRs come from a woman under 30 with glioma. Some clones in this sample may be carry-over from other donors' samples.

This sequence joins TRBV5-1 and TRBJ2-7; D not certain. V dropped 2 bases and J dropped 4 bases, with 4 bases sitting between them. Germline-derived CDR1 and CDR2 are SGHRS and YFSETQ. This CDR3 has 11 amino acids. The CDR3 nucleotides are TGCGCCAGCAGCTTCAATTACGAGCAGTACTTC. It is translated as CASSFNYEQYF.

V is TRBV18 and J is TRBJ2-7, with 8 bases lining up with TRBD1. This CDR3 contains 16 residues. V trimming: 3 bases; J trimming: 4 bases; junction bases outside the gene matches: 11. Germline CDR1 and CDR2: KGHSH and LQKENI. The CDR3 nucleotides are TGTGCCAGCTCACCGTCAGCAGGGGGCGCGGGGTACGAGCAGTACTTC. Amino acids: CASSPSAGGAGYEQYF.

The V gene is TRBV7-9, the J gene TRBJ2-7; 7 nucleotides match TRBD1. J lost 5 bases, V lost 4 bases, and 8 bases had no gene match. The length of the CDR3 is 14 residues. Germline CDR1 SEHNR, CDR2 FQNEAQ (reference sequence). The CDR3 bases are TGTGCCAGCAGCTCACAGGGGTCCGCGGACGAGCAGTACTTC. Translating it yields CASSSQGSADEQYF.

This chain links TRBV5-1 with TRBJ2-1; possible D gene TRBD2, 5 bases. The CDR3 consists of 14 residues. The V gene's germline CDR1 is SGHRS and CDR2 YFSETQ. V was trimmed by 2 bases and J by 10 bases, leaving 16 bases between them. The CDR3 loop reads CASSFYDLAGEQFF. The CDR3 DNA follows: TGCGCCAGCAGCTTCTACGATCTAGCAGGCGAGCAGTTCTTC.

The chain joins TRBV5-1 to TRBJ1-2, with a tentative D call TRBD1 (6 bases). This CDR3 has 14 amino acids. Germline lookup yields CDR1 SGHRS and CDR2 YFSETQ. Deletions cut 0 bases from V and 3 bases from J, with 9 bases between. The CDR3 spells CASSLEQGHYGYTF. As DNA, the CDR3 is TGCGCCAGCAGCTTGGAACAGGGCCACTATGGCTACACCTTC.

Details on this clone: Because the CDR3's place on the DNA is in doubt, the DNA is left out and the CDR3 is given as listed by TCRdb. The chain carries TRBV11-3 and TRBJ1-5. The CDR3 region is 13 residues in length, termini included. Germline V gene data show CDR1 as SGHNT and CDR2 as YENEEA. The CDR3 loop reads CASSSSGNQPQHF.

This chain connects TRBV6-6 to TRBJ2-2; unclear D gene. Per germline, CDR1 MNHNY and CDR2 SVGAGI (reference sequence). CDR3 length: 14 residues. Deletions cut 6 bases from V and 1 base from J, with 9 bases between. This CDR3 reads CASRDPGNTGELFF. The CDR3 coding sequence is TGTGCCAGCAGAGATCCAGGGAACACCGGGGAGCTGTTTTTT.

The chain combines TRBV5-6 with TRBJ1-4, with D maybe TRBD1 (6 bases). Germline-derived CDR1 and CDR2 are SGHDT and YYEEEE. CDR3 length equals 13 residues. V was trimmed by 4 bases and J by 11 bases, leaving 15 bases between them. The CDR3 sequence is CASSLDPRGKLFF. In DNA, the CDR3 is TGTGCCAGCAGCCTGGACCCTAGGGGGAAACTGTTTTTT.

This chain joins TRBV7-9 and TRBJ1-2; D is undetermined. The germline V and J ends were trimmed by 4 bases and 2 bases, with 5 bases remaining between them. The CDR3 totals 12 residues. Germline loops: CDR1 SEHNR, CDR2 FQNEAQ (reference sequence). CDR3 nucleotide sequence: TGTGCCAGCAGCTCCCACAACTATGGCTACACCTTC. This encodes CASSSHNYGYTF.

This sequence joins TRBV5-1 and TRBJ2-7, with 8 positions matching TRBD1. Germline-derived CDR1 and CDR2 are SGHRS and YFSETQ. The CDR3 is 15 residues long. V shed 4 bases and J 4 bases; nucleotides not matched to a gene: 10. The CDR3 sequence: CASSADRVGSYEQYF. The CDR3 coding sequence is TGCGCCAGCAGCGCGGACAGGGTGGGGTCGTACGAGCAGTACTTC.

This clone was seen only a few times. The V gene is TRBV7-9, the J gene TRBJ2-5; tentative D call: TRBD2 (6 bases). Trimming shortened V by 5 bases and J by 5 bases, and 21 bases separated the two germline ends. The CDR3 spans 16 residues. The germline gives CDR1 SEHNR, CDR2 FQNEAQ (reference sequence). In DNA, the CDR3 is TGTGCCAGCAGCCCTGGGCCTGGCGGGACGAGGGAGACCCAGTACTTC. Translating gives CASSPGPGGTRETQYF.

The genes are TRBV14 and TRBJ1-1; no clear D gene. Per germline, CDR1 SGHDN and CDR2 FVKESK. The CDR3 has 14 amino acids. V lost 1 base and J 4 bases, leaving 10 bases between the germline ends. The CDR3: CASSQVGRSTEAFF. The DNA of the CDR3 is TGTGCCAGCAGCCAAGTAGGACGCTCCACTGAAGCTTTCTTT.

This clone occurred a few times. The gene calls are TRBV6-5 and TRBJ1-4; D possibly corresponds to TRBD1 (5 bases). Germline values: CDR1 MNHEY, CDR2 SVGAGI. The CDR3 has 14 residues. Between the trimmed V and J ends, which lost 3 bases and 2 bases, there was a span of 7 bases. The CDR3 spells CASSYSGTNEKLFF. The CDR3 DNA reads as TGTGCCAGCAGTTATTCAGGGACTAATGAAAAACTGTTTTTT.

This clone was seen a handful of times. This rearrangement joins TRBV5-1 to TRBJ1-2; D not certain. Trimming took 0 bases from V and 6 from J, leaving 12 bases between them. Germline V gene sequence: CDR1 SGHRS, CDR2 YFSETQ. This CDR3 has 14 amino acids. The CDR3, as DNA: TGCGCCAGCAGCTTGGAGGGTCAGGTTGATGGCTACACCTTC. This codes for CASSLEGQVDGYTF.

The CDR3 DNA follows: TGTGCCAGCAGTTACTCGAGGAGCTACGAGCAGTACTTC. Translating it yields CASSYSRSYEQYF. The chain combines TRBV6-6 with TRBJ2-7, with no clear D. Trimming cost V 0 bases and J 3 bases, with 6 bases left between them. This CDR3 is 13 amino acids long. Germline CDR1 is MNHNY and CDR2 is SVGAGI (reference sequence).

This chain connects TRBV15 to TRBJ2-5; 8 bases map to TRBD2. Trimming cost V 0 bases and J 1 base; bases outside gene matches: 4. There are 16 residues in the CDR3. The germline V gene encodes CDR1 LNHNV and CDR2 YYDKDF (reference sequence). DNA for the CDR3: TGTGCCACCAGCAGAGATCGGGGGGGAACCCAAGAGACCCAGTACTTC. Translated, it gives CATSRDRGGTQETQYF.

The chain uses TRBV2 and TRBJ1-5, with TRBD1 as a possible D gene (5 bases). The germline CDR1 and CDR2 sequences are SNHLY and FYNNEI. This CDR3 comprises 15 residues. Trimming left V 2 bases short and J 3 bases short, with 11 bases between. The CDR3 loop is CASSEQGSTNQPQHF. The CDR3 region has the DNA TGTGCCAGCAGTGAACAGGGTAGTACCAATCAGCCCCAGCATTTT.

The gene calls are TRBV19 and TRBJ2-7, with 7 bases identical to TRBD1. Germline trimming cut 6 bases from V and 5 bases from J; bases unmatched to any gene: 7. The CDR3 is 13 residues long. Germline CDR1 and CDR2: LNHDA and SQIVND (reference sequence). The CDR3 DNA is TGTGCCAGTAGCACACAGGGGATGGACGAGCAGTACTTC. Its translation: CASSTQGMDEQYF.

The chain recombines TRBV30 with TRBJ2-1; D might be TRBD1 (6 bases). CDR3 length: 11 residues. The ends were cut back, 3 bases at V and 6 bases at J, with 6 bases in the middle. The germline V gene encodes CDR1 GTSNPN and CDR2 SVGIG (reference sequence). The CDR3 loop reads CAWRQGNEQFF. In DNA form, the CDR3 reads TGTGCCTGGAGACAGGGCAATGAGCAGTTCTTC.

This clone appeared once. This chain connects TRBV9 to TRBJ2-5; TRBD2 aligns across 8 bases. This CDR3 region has 16 residues. CDR1 and CDR2 (germline): SGDLS, YYNGEE. V lost 0 bases, J lost 4 bases, and 8 bases stayed unmatched. CDR3 amino acids: CASSVGGGTRGETQYF. Here the CDR3 DNA reads TGTGCCAGCAGCGTAGGTGGAGGGACTAGGGGAGAGACCCAGTACTTC.

The chain carries TRBV7-2 and TRBJ2-1, with TRBD2 matching 7 bases. The CDR3 runs 15 residues. J gave up 7 bases and V 5 bases, and 11 bases lay outside the gene matches. The germline gives CDR1 SGHTA, CDR2 FQGNSA. This chain's CDR3 is CASSVSGAVVNEQFF. CDR3 nucleotides: TGTGCCAGCAGCGTCAGCGGGGCTGTCGTAAATGAGCAGTTCTTC.

The chain couples TRBV7-6 to TRBJ1-2, with a possible D match to TRBD1 (6 bases). V dropped 3 bases and J dropped 11 bases, with 19 bases sitting between them. This CDR3 comprises 14 residues. The germline V gene encodes CDR1 SGHVS and CDR2 FNYEAQ. As DNA, the CDR3 is TGTGCCAGCAGCTTCGGGGGCAGGGAGAATGCGTACACCTTC. Translated: CASSFGGRENAYTF.

The chain links TRBV5-6 to TRBJ1-4; D is ambiguous. V was shortened by 6 bases and J by 3 bases, with 12 bases between the two germline ends. The length of the CDR3 is 14 residues. The germline CDR1 and CDR2 sequences are SGHDT and YYEEEE. In nucleotides, the CDR3 is TGTGCCAGCACCACATGGGGTGCTAATGAAAAACTGTTTTTT. Residues: CASTTWGANEKLFF.

The rearrangement joins TRBV10-2 to TRBJ1-4; D call uncertain. V was pared by 5 bases and J by 5 bases, with 9 bases between. Germline loops: CDR1 WSHSY, CDR2 SAAADI. This CDR3 comprises 13 residues. CDR3 protein: CASSSTQNEKLFF. For the CDR3, the DNA is TGCGCCAGCAGTTCTACGCAAAATGAAAAACTGTTTTTT.

V is TRBV6-6 and J is TRBJ1-1; 8 bases are shared with TRBD1. After removal of 10 bases from V and 4 bases from J, the junction contained 5 bases not matched to a gene. The CDR3 is 12 residues long. Germline V gene data show CDR1 as MNHNY and CDR2 as SVGAGI (reference sequence). In DNA form, the CDR3 reads TGTGCCATCAACAGGGGGGGCACTGAAGCTTTCTTT. Its protein is CAINRGGTEAFF.

The chain is built from TRBV18 and TRBJ2-5; D remains ambiguous. The CDR3 length is 12 residues. Germline values: CDR1 KGHSH, CDR2 LQKENI. V lost 5 bases to trimming and J lost 5 bases, with 9 bases between them. The CDR3 loop reads CASSSSQETQYF. The CDR3 region has the DNA TGTGCCAGCTCAAGTAGTCAGGAGACCCAGTACTTC.

The genes are TRBV7-2 and TRBJ1-5; D not certain. CDR3 length: 15 residues. Germline loops: CDR1 SGHTA, CDR2 FQGNSA. V lost 3 bases and J 1 base, leaving 10 bases between the germline ends. CDR3 coding DNA: TGTGCCAGCAGCTTCGGGGATGGGAGCAATCAGCCCCAGCATTTT. It yields the protein CASSFGDGSNQPQHF.

The V call is TRBV27, the J call TRBJ1-5; the D gene is possibly TRBD1 (5 bases). The CDR3 is 15 residues long. With 2 bases removed from V and 6 bases from J, the gap between germline ends came to 14 bases. Per germline, CDR1 MNHEY and CDR2 SMNVEV (reference sequence). For the CDR3, the DNA is TGTGCCAGCAGTTTAGGCGGGGGAGCGGGTCAGCCCCAGCATTTT. It codes for CASSLGGGAGQPQHF.